These 32 T cell receptor beta chains originate from one sample sequenced in a study of blood T cells in healthy people across ages. A J-beta primer mix and a sample-barcoded 5' primer were used in a second PCR of about 7 to 12 cycles. TCRdb recomputed calls from the 5' RACE reads with MiXCR, one row per CDR3 protein. The sample records about 1.1 million distinct CDR3 sequences, 30% to 40% being singletons. The specimen was blood. The receptor source for this set is a young man in good health.

Details on this clonotype: A clone one base away is much larger, so this may be a read error. The chain joins TRBV29-1 to TRBJ2-3; D unresolved. The CDR3 consists of 10 residues. CDR1 SQVTM and CDR2 ANQGSEA come from the germline V gene. The germline V and J ends were trimmed by 7 bases and 9 bases, with 11 bases remaining between them. The CDR3 nucleotides are TGCAGCGCTACGCCCCGCACGCAGTATTTT. It is translated as CSATPRTQYF.

This clonotype has a handful of counts. The chain couples TRBV9 to TRBJ2-5; the D is unclear. CDR3 length: 15 amino acids. CDR1 is SGDLS and CDR2 is YYNGEE in the germline V gene. V dropped 0 bases and J dropped 4 bases, with 13 bases sitting between them. The CDR3 sequence: CASSVDLGKGETQYF. Written as DNA, the CDR3 is TGTGCCAGCAGCGTAGACCTGGGGAAGGGAGAGACCCAGTACTTC.

This clonotype was detected a few times. The genes are TRBV7-2 and TRBJ2-4; D unresolved. CDR1 and CDR2 (germline): SGHTA, FQGNSA. The CDR3 consists of 16 residues. V lost 0 bases and J 0 bases, leaving 9 bases between the germline ends. CDR3 in amino acids: CASSLAAGLAKNIQYF. The CDR3 nucleotides are TGTGCCAGCAGCTTAGCAGCCGGTTTAGCCAAAAACATTCAGTACTTC.

In this sample, this clonotype turned up a few times. This sequence joins TRBV7-9 and TRBJ2-4; D is uncertain. The J call is in doubt because the DNA end fits TRBJ2-7 better. Looked up from germline, CDR1 is SEHNR and CDR2 is FQNEAQ (reference sequence). The CDR3 runs 13 residues. The CDR3 DNA reads as TGTGCCAGCAGCTTCGCACTACCGGACGAGCAGTACTTC. This translates into CASSFALPDEQYF.

This clonotype showed up just a few times. The chain is built from TRBV7-9 and TRBJ2-1; 7 positions agree with TRBD1. The V segment lost 5 bases and the J segment 1 base; nucleotides outside the gene matches: 8. The CDR3 has 16 residues. CDR1 is SEHNR, CDR2 FQNEAQ, per germline (reference sequence). The CDR3 DNA follows: TGTGCCAGCAGCCGCGACAGGGCTGAATCCTACAATGAGCAGTTCTTC. Encoded protein: CASSRDRAESYNEQFF. The full variable domain, completed using reference TRBV7-9 and TRBJ2-1, is DTGVSQNPRHKITKRGQNVTFRCDPISEHNRLYWYRQTLGQGPEFLTYFQNEAQLEKSRLLSDRFSAERPKGSFSTLEIQRTEQGDSAMYLCASSRDRAESYNEQFFGPGTRLTVL.

This clonotype was seen a few times. The rearrangement uses TRBV28 and TRBJ1-2; D not certain. V was shortened by 1 base and J by 3 bases, with 15 bases between the two germline ends. This CDR3 spans 16 amino acids. The germline V gene encodes CDR1 MDHEN and CDR2 SYDVKM. The CDR3 bases are TGTGCCAGCAGTTTATTTAGTCGAATCTATCACTATGGCTACACCTTC. The encoded protein is CASSLFSRIYHYGYTF.

This clonotype was seen repeatedly, ten times or more. The J gene is TRBJ1-1, the V gene TRBV4-3; possibly TRBD1 for D (6 bases). The germline V gene encodes CDR1 LGHNA and CDR2 YSLEER. Deletions cut 0 bases from V and 0 bases from J, with 8 bases between. The CDR3 has 15 amino acids. This CDR3 reads CASSQDEGVNTEAFF. The CDR3 DNA follows: TGCGCCAGCAGCCAAGATGAGGGGGTGAACACTGAAGCTTTCTTT.

The V gene is TRBV6-2 or TRBV6-3, the J gene TRBJ1-1; D may be TRBD1 (5 bases). V dropped 6 bases and J dropped 7 bases, with 9 bases sitting between them. CDR1 MNHEY and CDR2 SVGEGT come from the germline V gene. The CDR3 sequence is 11 residues long. CDR3 nucleotides: TGTGCCAGCAGCGACGACAGTGAAGCTTTCTTT. Residues: CASSDDSEAFF.

CDR3 protein: CASGPGMMNTEAFF. The CDR3 DNA sequence: TGTGCCAGCGGACCGGGGATGATGAACACTGAAGCTTTCTTT. This sequence joins TRBV2 and TRBJ1-1, with unresolved D. CDR3 length: 14 residues. V was cut by 8 bases and J by 0 bases, with 13 bases left in between. From germline, CDR1 is SNHLY and CDR2 FYNNEI.

The J gene is TRBJ2-7, the V gene TRBV4-2, with TRBD1 as a possible D gene (6 bases). The V gene's germline CDR1 is LGHNA and CDR2 YNFKEQ. Between the trimmed V and J ends, which lost 3 bases and 7 bases, there was a span of 16 bases. CDR3 size: 14 residues. The CDR3 is CASSHVGTQKEQYF. The CDR3 DNA follows: TGTGCCAGCAGCCACGTTGGGACACAGAAGGAGCAGTACTTC.

This clonotype was seen more than once but under ten times. This sequence joins TRBV20-1 and TRBJ2-7, with 7 bases aligning to TRBD1. The germline CDR1 and CDR2 sequences are DFQATT and SNEGSKA (reference sequence). Trimming took 5 bases from V and 3 from J; bases not matched to a gene: 4. The CDR3 sequence is 12 residues long. The CDR3 DNA reads TGCAGTGCTGGACAGGACCACTACGAGCAGTACTTC. Translated: CSAGQDHYEQYF.

The gene calls are TRBV9 and TRBJ1-2; 8 bases line up with TRBD1. V shed 1 base, J shed 3 bases, and the junction held 5 bases outside the gene matches. This CDR3 is 15 amino acids long. The germline CDR1 and CDR2 sequences are SGDLS and YYNGEE. The CDR3 coding sequence is TGTGCCAGCAGCGTATCAGGGGGCGCGTACTATGGCTACACCTTC. Protein product: CASSVSGGAYYGYTF. The variable domain in full, with the rest retrieved from reference TRBV9 and TRBJ1-2, is DSGVTQTPKHLITATGQRVTLRCSPRSGDLSVYWYQQSLDQGLQFLIQYYNGEERAKGNILERFSAQQFPDLHSELNLSSLELGDSALYFCASSVSGGAYYGYTFGSGTRLTVV.

CDR3: CASSHARAGAHNEQFF. The CDR3 nucleotides read TGTGCCAGCAGTCATGCGCGAGCCGGGGCCCACAATGAGCAGTTCTTC. This chain joins TRBV11-1 and TRBJ2-1, with D perhaps TRBD1 or TRBD2 (5 bases each). CDR1 is SGHAT, CDR2 FQDESV, per germline (reference sequence). Trimming removed 6 bases at V and 5 bases at J, with 20 bases between. The CDR3 runs 16 residues.

This clonotype occurred a few times. The chain has TRBV9 and TRBJ1-5, with 7 bases that match TRBD1. CDR3 length: 14 residues. The J segment lost 5 bases and the V segment lost 3 bases, leaving 5 bases of the junction unmatched. CDR1 SGDLS and CDR2 YYNGEE come from the germline V gene. The CDR3 is CASSAYDRDQPQHF. The CDR3 coding sequence is TGTGCCAGCAGCGCCTATGACAGGGATCAGCCCCAGCATTTT.

The genes are TRBV12-3 or TRBV12-4 and TRBJ2-4; D gene uncertain. Trimming shortened V by 4 bases and J by 1 base, and 11 bases separated the two germline ends. The CDR3 runs 15 residues. Here the CDR3 DNA reads TGTGCCAGCAGTTCTGGGATTTTGGCCAAAAACATTCAGTACTTC. It codes for CASSSGILAKNIQYF.

This chain links TRBV7-2 with TRBJ2-5, with a tentative D call TRBD2 (7 bases). CDR3 size: 18 residues. V lost 1 base and J lost 4, with 22 bases in between. Germline CDR1 and CDR2: SGHTA and FQGNSA. This CDR3 reads CASSLGYRVGGPPETQYF. DNA for the CDR3: TGTGCCAGCAGCTTAGGGTATAGGGTCGGGGGGCCCCCAGAGACCCAGTACTTC.

V usage is TRBV12-3 or TRBV12-4 and J usage is TRBJ2-2; no clear D gene. The CDR3 is made up of 13 amino acids. Trimming pared 5 bases from V and 4 bases from J, leaving 8 bases between. CDR3 DNA: TGTGCCAGCAGTGTATCGGCCACCGGGGAGCTGTTTTTT. Translation: CASSVSATGELFF.

This clonotype has a count of ten or more. V and J are TRBV20-1 and TRBJ1-5; 7 nucleotides agree with TRBD1. CDR3 length: 15 amino acids. Per the germline V gene, CDR1 is DFQATT and CDR2 is SNEGSKA (reference sequence). V lost 2 bases to trimming and J lost 4 bases; unmatched junction nucleotides: 8. The CDR3 coding sequence is TGCAGTGCTAGACCCTCCGGGACAGATAATCAGCCCCAGCATTTT. Its translation is CSARPSGTDNQPQHF.

The chain employs TRBV6-1 and TRBJ2-4, with D tentatively TRBD2 (6 bases). The germline gives CDR1 MNHNS, CDR2 SASEGT. Trimming took off 1 base at V and 8 bases at J, with 18 bases between the two ends. This CDR3 region has 16 residues. The CDR3 region has the DNA TGTGCCAGCAGTGAAGGGTACGGGGGACCACCCCACATTCAGTACTTC. Translated: CASSEGYGGPPHIQYF.

The sample holds one count of this clonotype. The gene calls are TRBV6-1 and TRBJ2-5, with D maybe TRBD2 (6 bases). TRBJ2-7 matches the DNA end more closely, so the J call is doubtful. The CDR3 extends over 16 amino acids. CDR1 and CDR2 from the germline V gene are MNHNS and SASEGT. The CDR3 loop is CASLLTTAEGEYEQYF. The CDR3, as DNA: TGTGCCAGCCTTCTCACCACAGCGGAGGGCGAATACGAGCAGTACTTC.

This clonotype has only one observation. The V and J genes are TRBV6-1 and TRBJ1-1; D remains ambiguous. Germline lookup yields CDR1 MNHNS and CDR2 SASEGT. The CDR3 spans 14 residues. Trimming removed 1 base from V and 1 base from J, with 7 bases in between. The CDR3 region is CASSEVIGNTEAFF. The DNA of the CDR3 is TGTGCCAGCAGTGAAGTGATAGGGAACACTGAAGCTTTCTTT.

This clonotype was seen a few times. The chain links TRBV28 to TRBJ2-1; TRBD2 matches at 14 bases. The ends lost 6 bases at V and 2 bases at J; junction bases unmatched: 12. This CDR3 region has 19 residues. The germline V gene encodes CDR1 MDHEN and CDR2 SYDVKM. The CDR3, as DNA: TGTGCCAGCAGGCAGTCCTGGACTAGCGGGGGGCTTACCTACAATGAGCAGTTCTTC. Translation: CASRQSWTSGGLTYNEQFF. The whole variable domain, filled in from reference TRBV28 and TRBJ2-1, reads DVKVTQSSRYLVKRTGEKVFLECVQDMDHENMFWYRQDPGLGLRLIYFSYDVKMKEKGDIPEGYSVSREKKERFSLILESASTNQTSMYLCASRQSWTSGGLTYNEQFFGPGTRLTVL.

This clonotype appeared a few times. The genes are TRBV4-2 and TRBJ2-5; D gene ambiguous. Germline CDR1 and CDR2: LGHNA and YNFKEQ. V shed 4 bases and J shed 0 bases, with 9 bases lying between them. This CDR3 region has 14 residues. The CDR3 sequence: CASSPTLYQETQYF. CDR3 DNA: TGTGCCAGCAGCCCGACTCTGTACCAAGAGACCCAGTACTTC.

The chain recombines TRBV20-1 with TRBJ2-5; 8 nucleotides match TRBD2. Germline assignment: CDR1 DFQATT and CDR2 SNEGSKA (reference sequence). The CDR3 spans 15 residues. The V segment lost 0 bases and the J segment 2 bases; nucleotides outside the gene matches: 5. This CDR3 reads CSARDPRGAQETQYF. CDR3 nucleotides: TGCAGTGCTAGAGACCCGCGGGGGGCACAAGAGACCCAGTACTTC.

This clonotype was counted only a few times. The CDR3 is CASSQVSDRNTEAFF. DNA for the CDR3: TGCGCCAGCAGCCAAGTCTCGGACAGGAACACTGAAGCTTTCTTT. The chain carries TRBV4-3 and TRBJ1-1, with D maybe TRBD1 (6 bases). V lost 1 base, J lost 1 base, and 10 bases lay in between. This CDR3 is built from 15 residues. Germline V gives CDR1 LGHNA, CDR2 YSLEER.

The chain couples TRBV29-1 to TRBJ2-2; no firm D call. V lost 1 base and J lost 0, with 6 bases in between. This CDR3 has 14 residues. Germline CDR1 is SQVTM and CDR2 is ANQGSEA. The CDR3 nucleotides are TGCAGCGTTGAAGGGGCCACGAACACCGGGGAGCTGTTTTTT. The encoded protein is CSVEGATNTGELFF.

The chain uses TRBV5-1 and TRBJ1-1, with D hard to call. Deletions cut 0 bases from V and 2 bases from J, with 11 bases between. Germline V gene data show CDR1 as SGHRS and CDR2 as YFSETQ. CDR3 size: 15 residues. The chain's CDR3 is CASSLGHPGNTEAFF. DNA for the CDR3: TGCGCCAGCAGCTTGGGACACCCCGGCAACACTGAAGCTTTCTTT. The full variable domain, with the rest looked up from reference TRBV5-1 and TRBJ1-1, is KAGVTQTPRYLIKTRGQQVTLSCSPISGHRSVSWYQQTPGQGLQFLFEYFSETQRNKGNFPGRFSGRQFSNSRSEMNVSTLELGDSALYLCASSLGHPGNTEAFFGQGTRLTVV.

For this clonotype: Being one base from a much bigger clone, this may be a read error. The rearrangement joins TRBV7-8 to TRBJ2-3; 11 positions match TRBD1. CDR3 length: 19 amino acids. With 3 bases clipped from V and 6 bases from J, the junction kept 17 bases outside the gene matches. The germline V gene has CDR1 SGHVS and CDR2 FQNEAQ. The chain's CDR3 is CASSLGYGSGTGGRDTQYF. The CDR3 coding sequence is TGTGCCAGCAGCTTGGGATACGGAAGTGGGACAGGGGGAAGGGATACGCAGTATTTT.

The chain couples TRBV27 to TRBJ1-6; D not resolved. There are 14 residues in the CDR3. V lost 7 bases and J lost 9, with 16 bases in between. CDR1 and CDR2 (germline): MNHEY, SMNVEV (reference sequence). CDR3 residues: CASNLRERGSPLHF. CDR3 nucleotides: TGTGCCAGCAACCTCCGGGAGAGAGGTTCACCCCTCCACTTT.

The chain links TRBV6-1 to TRBJ1-2; D perhaps matches TRBD1 (6 bases). Germline CDR1 is MNHNS and CDR2 is SASEGT. V dropped 2 bases and J dropped 7 bases, with 14 bases sitting between them. This CDR3 is 14 amino acids long. CDR3 amino acids: CASSEFGGLIGYTF. The CDR3 DNA follows: TGTGCCAGCAGTGAATTCGGGGGGCTGATTGGCTACACCTTC.

This clonotype was seen a few times. J is TRBJ2-7 and V is TRBV4-3; TRBD2 agrees at 7 bases. The CDR3 has 15 amino acids. The germline V gene has CDR1 LGHNA and CDR2 YSLEER. V dropped 1 base and J dropped 0; count of bases not matched to a gene: 3. The CDR3 protein is CASSQVRGSSYEQYF. The DNA for the CDR3 is TGCGCCAGCAGCCAAGTGCGGGGGTCCTCCTACGAGCAGTACTTC.

The table lists this clonotype with a few counts. V gene TRBV20-1 combines with J gene TRBJ1-6; tentative D call: TRBD1 (6 bases). V lost 1 base and J lost 7, with 14 bases in between. Per the germline V gene, CDR1 is DFQATT and CDR2 is SNEGSKA (reference sequence). The CDR3 is made up of 15 amino acids. The CDR3 loop reads CSARGQGQQNSPLHF. CDR3 coding DNA: TGCAGTGCTAGAGGACAAGGACAGCAAAATTCACCCCTCCACTTT.